Listed below are T cell receptor beta chains from one sample, sequenced in a study of kidney transplant recipient with SARS-CoV-2 infection. TCRdb recomputed calls from the reads with MiXCR, one row per CDR3 protein. The sample gives roughly 250,000 distinct CDR3 sequences, under 35% of which show up once; less than 8.5% is in the top ten. The sequenced sample was a blood sample, obtained at baseline and on day 111 from a kidney transplant recipient. The source of these receptors is a young adult male patient who had COVID-19 and was a kidney transplant recipient. Some of the T cells may derive from the graft donor. Each CDR3 is given with its conserved first and last residue. D genes are given only for firm matches. Only part of the rows carry a size: once, few, many, or a class if the clone is expanded.

abundance	j_gene	v_gene	d_gene	CDR3aa	CDR3nt
many	TRBJ1-2	TRBV7-1	.	CASSIRSHEGKTYGYTF	TGTGCCAGCAGCATTCGGAGTCACGAGGGAAAGACCTATGGCTACACCTTC
.	TRBJ2-5	TRBV19	.	CASSIVSGLVGLETQYF	TGTGCCAGTAGTATAGTTTCCGGGCTAGTAGGGTTGGAGACCCAGTACTTC
many	TRBJ2-3	TRBV12-3/TRBV12-4	TRBD2	CASSPRGLAGTDTQYF	TGTGCCAGCAGTCCAAGGGGACTAGCGGGCACAGATACGCAGTATTTT
many	TRBJ1-2	TRBV19	.	CASSVFTTNRKTYGYTF	TGTGCCAGTAGTGTATTTACGACAAATCGAAAGACCTATGGCTACACCTTC
.	TRBJ2-2	TRBV3-1	.	CASSYQTPIPGLTGELFF	TGTGCCAGCAGCTATCAAACTCCCATTCCAGGCTTGACCGGGGAGCTGTTTTTT
few	TRBJ2-3	TRBV11-3	.	CASSFTTSTDTQYF	TGTGCCAGCAGCTTTACAACTAGCACAGATACGCAGTATTTT
few	TRBJ1-2	TRBV20-1	TRBD1	CSAREAGTVRINYGYTF	TGCAGTGCTAGAGAGGCCGGGACAGTGAGAATTAACTATGGCTACACCTTC
many	TRBJ2-1	TRBV5-4	.	CASSLEGAYNEQFF	TGTGCCAGCAGCTTGGAGGGAGCCTACAATGAGCAGTTCTTC
many	TRBJ1-2	TRBV6-1	.	CASSKREGGRKTYGYTF	TGTGCCAGCAGTAAGCGGGAAGGTGGGAGAAAGACCTATGGCTACACCTTC
many	TRBJ2-2	TRBV7-2	.	CASSGRSSLNTGELFF	TGTGCCAGCAGCGGGCGGTCTTCCCTGAACACCGGGGAGCTGTTTTTT
few	TRBJ2-3	TRBV10-1	TRBD2	CASSFGTSEADTQYF	TGCGCCAGCAGTTTCGGGACTAGCGAGGCAGATACGCAGTATTTT
many	TRBJ2-7	TRBV27	TRBD2	CASSFAGEVAEQYF	TGTGCCAGCAGTTTCGCGGGGGAAGTTGCCGAGCAGTACTTC
many	TRBJ1-6	TRBV5-6	TRBD1	CASSRLDRLHNSPLHF	TGTGCCAGCAGCCGCCTGGACAGGCTACATAATTCACCCCTCCACTTT
.	TRBJ2-1	TRBV14	TRBD2	CASRTSGGAHEQFF	TGTGCCAGCAGGACTAGCGGGGGGGCTCATGAGCAGTTCTTC
.	TRBJ2-4	TRBV19	.	CASSIAFNIQYF	TGTGCCAGTAGTATAGCTTTCAACATTCAGTACTTC
many	TRBJ2-6	TRBV27	TRBD2	CASASGRRSGANVLTF	TGTGCCAGTGCTAGCGGGAGGAGATCTGGGGCCAACGTCCTGACTTTC
many	TRBJ1-1	TRBV3-1	.	CASSPPGIQMNTEAFF	TGTGCCAGCAGCCCCCCAGGGATCCAAATGAACACTGAAGCTTTCTTT
.	TRBJ1-4	TRBV20-1	TRBD1	CSAYAPRQGNEKLFF	TGCAGTGCCTACGCGCCAAGACAGGGGAACGAAAAACTGTTTTTT
many	TRBJ2-6	TRBV12-3/TRBV12-4	.	CASSRIRNSRQSRANVLTF	TGTGCCAGCAGTCGGATTCGCAACAGCAGACAAAGTCGGGCCAACGTCCTGACTTTC
many	TRBJ2-4	TRBV29-1	.	CSVEDRLVNIQYF	TGCAGCGTTGAAGATCGACTAGTAAACATTCAGTACTTC